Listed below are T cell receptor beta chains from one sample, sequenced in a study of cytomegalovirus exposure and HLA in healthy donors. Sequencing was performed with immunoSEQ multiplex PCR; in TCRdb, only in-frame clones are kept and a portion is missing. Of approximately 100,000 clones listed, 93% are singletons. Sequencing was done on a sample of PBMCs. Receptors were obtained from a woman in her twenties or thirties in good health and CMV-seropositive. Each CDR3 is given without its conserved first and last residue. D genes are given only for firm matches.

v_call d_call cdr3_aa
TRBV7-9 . ASHRPDEQF
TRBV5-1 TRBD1 ASGNQGAGDTEAF
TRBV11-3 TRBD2 ASSLEFSGSSTDTQY
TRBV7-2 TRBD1 ASSLGGTGTYEQY
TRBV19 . ASSTGTQNTEAF
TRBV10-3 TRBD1 AISGTGEGNQPQH
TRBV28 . ASRWSSGGNYEQY
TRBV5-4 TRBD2 ASSRGGLAVYNEQF
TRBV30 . AWGQGPDTQY
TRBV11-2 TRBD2 ASSILTSGNGELF
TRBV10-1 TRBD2 ASKDTSASTDTQY
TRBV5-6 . ASSKTGITDTQY
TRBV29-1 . SVTGFDYRTY
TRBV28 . ASSLSREHIQY
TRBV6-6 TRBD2 ATDRASGVEQY
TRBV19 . ASSPKAGTYGSYEQY
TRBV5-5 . ASSLFSGGTNEKLF
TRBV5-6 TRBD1 ASSITGAFYGYT
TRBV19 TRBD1 ASSIGGQSNQPQH